The present T cell receptor beta chain was sequenced within a study of T-cell memory formation after mild COVID-19. Broader study findings: The finding that pre-infection memory included some responding clones suggested that cross-reactive memory joined.

MiXCR was run by TCRdb on the 5' RACE reads, yielding one entry per CDR3 protein. The sample records 350,000 to 500,000 distinct CDR3 sequences, about 25% being singletons. Comments on this clonotype: Its cognate antigen is unknown.

The length of the CDR3 is 16 residues. The V gene end was trimmed by 3 bases and the J gene end by 3 bases; junction bases not matched to a gene: 7. CDR1 LGHNA and CDR2 YNFKEQ come from the germline V gene. Sequences were obtained from PBMCs or a T cell subset sorted from them (not recorded which). The chain carries TRBV4-2 and TRBJ2-2; TRBD2 agrees at 7 bases. The sequence was obtained from an adult woman who had mild COVID-19 (a few samples of this study predate the infection). Cell type and time point are not known. The CDR3 nucleotides are TGTGCCAGCAGCCAGGAAGCGGGACTCGACACCGGGGAGCTGTTTTTT. It is translated as CASSQEAGLDTGELFF.